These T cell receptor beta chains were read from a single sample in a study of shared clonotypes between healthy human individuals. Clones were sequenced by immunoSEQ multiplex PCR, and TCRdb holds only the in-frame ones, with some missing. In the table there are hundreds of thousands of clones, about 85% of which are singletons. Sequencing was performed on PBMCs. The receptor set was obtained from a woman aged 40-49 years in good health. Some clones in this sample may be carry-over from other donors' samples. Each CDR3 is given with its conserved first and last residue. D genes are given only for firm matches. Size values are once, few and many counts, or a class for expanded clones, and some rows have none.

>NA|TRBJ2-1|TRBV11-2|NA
CASSLDRLSYNEQFF
TGTGCCAGCAGCTTAGATAGACTAAGCTACAATGAGCAGTTCTTC
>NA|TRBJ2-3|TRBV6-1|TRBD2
CASSERLAGGRADTQYF
TGTGCCAGCAGTGAGAGACTAGCGGGAGGGAGGGCAGATACGCAGTATTTT
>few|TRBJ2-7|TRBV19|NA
CASSIQSGDSYEQYF
TGTGCCAGTAGTATTCAATCAGGGGACTCCTACGAGCAGTACTTC
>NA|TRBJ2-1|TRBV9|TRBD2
CASSVVSSGSEQFF
TGTGCCAGCAGCGTAGTTTCTAGCGGGAGTGAGCAGTTCTTC
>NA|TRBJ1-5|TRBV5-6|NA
CASSVGLLGPQHF
TGTGCCAGCAGCGTGGGCCTACTGGGGCCCCAGCATTTT
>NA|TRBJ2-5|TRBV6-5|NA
CASSGHYQETQYF
TGTGCCAGCAGTGGACATTACCAAGAGACCCAGTACTTC
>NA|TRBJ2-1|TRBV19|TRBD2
CATTTSGRINEQFF
TGTGCCACCACGACTAGCGGGAGAATCAATGAGCAGTTCTTC
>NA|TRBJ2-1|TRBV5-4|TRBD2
CASSSGTGGFDNEQFF
TGTGCCAGCAGCTCGGGGACCGGGGGGTTCGACAATGAGCAGTTCTTC
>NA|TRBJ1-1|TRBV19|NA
CASSIRRLNTEAFF
TGTGCCAGTAGTATCAGGCGTTTGAACACTGAAGCTTTCTTT
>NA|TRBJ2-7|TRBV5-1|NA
CASSHPGGNEQYF
TGCGCCAGCAGCCACCCGGGTGGGAACGAGCAGTACTTC
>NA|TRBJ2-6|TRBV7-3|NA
CASSEGPNSGANVLTF
TGTGCCAGCAGCGAAGGACCGAACTCTGGGGCCAACGTCCTGACTTTC
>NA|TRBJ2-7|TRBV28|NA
CASRASGTGDYEQYF
TGTGCCAGCAGGGCCTCCGGGACGGGGGACTACGAGCAGTACTTC
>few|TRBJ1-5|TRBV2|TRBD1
CASSTTGTGVNQPQHF
TGTGCCAGCAGCACCACCGGGACAGGGGTCAATCAGCCCCAGCATTTT
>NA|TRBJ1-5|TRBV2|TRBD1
CASSERSRWDRGNWCQPQHF
TGTGCCAGCAGTGAGCGGTCACGATGGGACAGGGGGAATTGGTGTCAGCCCCAGCATTTT
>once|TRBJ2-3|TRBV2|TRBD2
CASSGLAGAVDTQYF
TGTGCCAGCAGTGGACTAGCGGGAGCGGTGGATACGCAGTATTTT
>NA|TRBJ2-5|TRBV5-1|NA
CASSLAPRTQETQYF
TGCGCCAGCAGCTTGGCGCCTCGGACCCAAGAGACCCAGTACTTC
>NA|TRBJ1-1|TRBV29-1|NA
CSVEGRLNTEAFF
TGCAGCGTTGAAGGGCGGCTGAACACTGAAGCTTTCTTT